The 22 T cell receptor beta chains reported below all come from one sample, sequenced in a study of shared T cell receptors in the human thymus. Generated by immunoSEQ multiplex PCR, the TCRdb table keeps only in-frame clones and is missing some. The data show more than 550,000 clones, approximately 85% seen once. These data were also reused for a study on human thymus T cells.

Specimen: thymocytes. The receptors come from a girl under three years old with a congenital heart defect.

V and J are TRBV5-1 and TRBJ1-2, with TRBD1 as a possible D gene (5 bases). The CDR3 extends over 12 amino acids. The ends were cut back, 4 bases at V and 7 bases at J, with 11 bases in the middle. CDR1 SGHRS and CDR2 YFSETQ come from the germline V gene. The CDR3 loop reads CASSPGDPGYTF. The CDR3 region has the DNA TGCGCCAGCAGCCCGGGGGATCCTGGCTACACCTTC.

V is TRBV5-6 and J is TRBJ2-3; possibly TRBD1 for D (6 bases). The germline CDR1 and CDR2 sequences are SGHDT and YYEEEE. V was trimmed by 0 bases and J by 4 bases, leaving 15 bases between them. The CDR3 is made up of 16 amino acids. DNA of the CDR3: TGTGCCAGCAGCTTGGTCGGGGAGACAGGAGCAGATACGCAGTATTTT. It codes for CASSLVGETGADTQYF.

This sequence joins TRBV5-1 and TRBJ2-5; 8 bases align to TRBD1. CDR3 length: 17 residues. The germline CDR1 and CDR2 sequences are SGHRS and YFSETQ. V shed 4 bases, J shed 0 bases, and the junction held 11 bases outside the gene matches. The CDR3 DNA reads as TGCGCCAGCAGCAGCCCGCCGGGACAGGACTACCAAGAGACCCAGTACTTC. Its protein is CASSSPPGQDYQETQYF.

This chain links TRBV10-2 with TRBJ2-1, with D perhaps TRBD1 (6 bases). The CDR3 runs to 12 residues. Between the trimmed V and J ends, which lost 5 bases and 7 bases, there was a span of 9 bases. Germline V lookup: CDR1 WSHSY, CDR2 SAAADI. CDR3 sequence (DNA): TGCGCCAGCAGTTGTACAGGGAATGAGCAGTTCTTC. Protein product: CASSCTGNEQFF.

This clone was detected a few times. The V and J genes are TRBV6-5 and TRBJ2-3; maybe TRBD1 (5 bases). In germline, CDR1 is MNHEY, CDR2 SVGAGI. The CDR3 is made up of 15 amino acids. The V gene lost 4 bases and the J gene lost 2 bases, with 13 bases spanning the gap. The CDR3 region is CASSSTQGSTDTQYF. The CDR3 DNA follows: TGTGCCAGCAGTTCAACTCAGGGCTCCACAGATACGCAGTATTTT.

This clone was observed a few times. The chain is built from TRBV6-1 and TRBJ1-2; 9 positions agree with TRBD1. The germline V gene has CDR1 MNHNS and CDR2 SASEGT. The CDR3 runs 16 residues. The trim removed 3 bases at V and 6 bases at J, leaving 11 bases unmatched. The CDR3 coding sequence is TGTGCCAGCAGTGATCCCGGACAGGGGCGCTTTAATGGCTACACCTTC. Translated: CASSDPGQGRFNGYTF.

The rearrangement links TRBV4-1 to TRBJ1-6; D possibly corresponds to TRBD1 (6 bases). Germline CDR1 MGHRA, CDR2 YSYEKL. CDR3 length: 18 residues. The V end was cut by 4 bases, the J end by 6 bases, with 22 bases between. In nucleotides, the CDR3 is TGCGCCAGCAGCCTCGTACGGGGGGGGCGCGAATTTAATTCACCCCTCCACTTT. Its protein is CASSLVRGGREFNSPLHF.

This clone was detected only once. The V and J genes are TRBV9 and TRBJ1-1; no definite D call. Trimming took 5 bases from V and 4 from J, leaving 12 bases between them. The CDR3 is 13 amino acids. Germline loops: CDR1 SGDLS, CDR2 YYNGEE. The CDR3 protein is CASSSDRVTEAFF. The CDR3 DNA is TGTGCCAGCAGTTCCGACCGGGTCACTGAAGCTTTCTTT.

In nucleotides, the CDR3 is TGCGCCAGCAGCTTGGACAGGGGGCGCGTTGGGGCCAACGTCCTGACTTTC. Translated: CASSLDRGRVGANVLTF. The chain joins TRBV5-1 to TRBJ2-6; TRBD1 agrees at 9 bases. Trimming cost V 0 bases and J 3 bases; bases outside gene matches: 4. In germline, CDR1 is SGHRS, CDR2 YFSETQ. The CDR3 is 17 residues long.

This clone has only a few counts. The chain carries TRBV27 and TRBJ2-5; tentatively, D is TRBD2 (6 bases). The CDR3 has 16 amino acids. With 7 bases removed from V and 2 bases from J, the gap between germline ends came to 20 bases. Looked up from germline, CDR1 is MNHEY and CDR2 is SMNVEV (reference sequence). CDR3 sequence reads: CASIGSGDSLQETQYF. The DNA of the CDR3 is TGTGCCAGCATCGGGTCTGGGGACTCCCTGCAAGAGACCCAGTACTTC.

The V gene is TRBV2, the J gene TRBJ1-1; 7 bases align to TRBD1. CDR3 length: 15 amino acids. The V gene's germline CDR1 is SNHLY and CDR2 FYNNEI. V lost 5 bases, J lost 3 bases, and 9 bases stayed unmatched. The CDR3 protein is CASSPRGAWDTEAFF. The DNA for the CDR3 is TGTGCCAGCAGTCCCAGGGGGGCGTGGGACACTGAAGCTTTCTTT.

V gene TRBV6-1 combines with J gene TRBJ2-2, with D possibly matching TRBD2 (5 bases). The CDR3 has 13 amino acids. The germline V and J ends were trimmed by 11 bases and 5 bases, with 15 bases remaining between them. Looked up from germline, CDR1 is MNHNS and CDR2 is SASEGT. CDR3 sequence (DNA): TGTGCCGAGGGCCGGGTGGGGACCGGGGAGCTGTTTTTT. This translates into CAEGRVGTGELFF.

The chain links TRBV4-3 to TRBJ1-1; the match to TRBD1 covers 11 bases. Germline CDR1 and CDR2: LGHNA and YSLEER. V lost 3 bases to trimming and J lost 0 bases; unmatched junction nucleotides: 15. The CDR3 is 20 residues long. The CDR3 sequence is CASSHHPTGTGGFMNTEAFF. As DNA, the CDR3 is TGCGCCAGCAGCCACCATCCTACCGGGACAGGGGGATTCATGAACACTGAAGCTTTCTTT.

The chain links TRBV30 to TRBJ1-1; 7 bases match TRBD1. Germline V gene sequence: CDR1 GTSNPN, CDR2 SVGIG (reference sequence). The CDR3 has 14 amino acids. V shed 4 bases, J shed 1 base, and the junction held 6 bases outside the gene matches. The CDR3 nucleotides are TGTGCCTGGATACCCCAGGGGGGGAACACTGAAGCTTTCTTT. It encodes CAWIPQGGNTEAFF. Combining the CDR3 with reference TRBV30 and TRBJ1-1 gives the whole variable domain SQTIHQWPATLVQPVGSPLSLECTVEGTSNPNLYWYRQAAGRGLQLLFYSVGIGQISSEVPQNLSASRPQDRQFILSSKKLLLSDSGFYLCAWIPQGGNTEAFFGQGTRLTVV.

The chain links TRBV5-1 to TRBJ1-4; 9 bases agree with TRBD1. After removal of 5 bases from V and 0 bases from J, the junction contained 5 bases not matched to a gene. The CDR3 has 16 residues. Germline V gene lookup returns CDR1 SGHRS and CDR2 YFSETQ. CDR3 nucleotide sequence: TGCGCCAGCAGTCCGCGACAGGGGGCAACTAATGAAAAACTGTTTTTT. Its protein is CASSPRQGATNEKLFF.

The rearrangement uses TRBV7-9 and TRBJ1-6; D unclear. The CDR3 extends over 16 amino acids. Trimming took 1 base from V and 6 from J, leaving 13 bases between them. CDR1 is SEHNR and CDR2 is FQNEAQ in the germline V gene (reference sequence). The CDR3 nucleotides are TGTGCCAGCAGCTTAGGTCAGGTCGACACTAATTCACCCCTCCACTTT. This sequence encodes CASSLGQVDTNSPLHF.

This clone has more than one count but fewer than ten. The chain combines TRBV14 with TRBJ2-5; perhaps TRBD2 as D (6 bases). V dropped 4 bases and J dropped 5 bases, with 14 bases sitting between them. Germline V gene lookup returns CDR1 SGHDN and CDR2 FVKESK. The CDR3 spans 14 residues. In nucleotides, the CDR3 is TGTGCCAGCAGCCTCCCTTCCCGGGGGGAGACCCAGTACTTC. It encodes CASSLPSRGETQYF. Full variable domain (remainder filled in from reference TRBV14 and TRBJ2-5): EAGVTQFPSHSVIEKGQTVTLRCDPISGHDNLYWYRRVMGKEIKFLLHFVKESKQDESGMPNNRFLAERTGGTYSTLKVQPAELEDSGVYFCASSLPSRGETQYFGPGTRLLVL.

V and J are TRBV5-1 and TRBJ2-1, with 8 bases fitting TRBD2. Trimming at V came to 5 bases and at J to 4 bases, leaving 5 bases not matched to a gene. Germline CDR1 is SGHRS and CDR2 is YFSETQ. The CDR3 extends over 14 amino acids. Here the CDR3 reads CASRGGGNYNEQFF. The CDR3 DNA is TGCGCCAGCAGAGGCGGGGGGAATTACAATGAGCAGTTCTTC.

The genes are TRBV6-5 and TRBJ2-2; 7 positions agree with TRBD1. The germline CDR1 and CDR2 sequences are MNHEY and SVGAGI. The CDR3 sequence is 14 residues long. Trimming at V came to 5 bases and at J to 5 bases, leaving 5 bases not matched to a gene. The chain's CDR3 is CASSRQGGTGELFF. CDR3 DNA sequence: TGTGCCAGCAGTCGACAGGGTGGGACCGGGGAGCTGTTTTTT.

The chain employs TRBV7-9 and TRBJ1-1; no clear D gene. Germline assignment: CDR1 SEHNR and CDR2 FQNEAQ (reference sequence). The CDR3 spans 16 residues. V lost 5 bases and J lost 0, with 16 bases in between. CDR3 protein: CASSPDMAKMNTEAFF. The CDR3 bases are TGTGCCAGCAGCCCAGACATGGCCAAAATGAACACTGAAGCTTTCTTT. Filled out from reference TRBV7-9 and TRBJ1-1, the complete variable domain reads DTGVSQNPRHKITKRGQNVTFRCDPISEHNRLYWYRQTLGQGPEFLTYFQNEAQLEKSRLLSDRFSAERPKGSFSTLEIQRTEQGDSAMYLCASSPDMAKMNTEAFFGQGTRLTVV.

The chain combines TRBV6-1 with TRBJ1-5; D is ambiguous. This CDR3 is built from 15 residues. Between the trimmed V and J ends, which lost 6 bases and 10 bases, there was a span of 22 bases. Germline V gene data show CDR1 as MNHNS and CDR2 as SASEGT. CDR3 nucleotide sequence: TGTGCCAGCAGAGGACGCGGGGTTCGATATGTTCCCCAGCATTTT. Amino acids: CASRGRGVRYVPQHF.

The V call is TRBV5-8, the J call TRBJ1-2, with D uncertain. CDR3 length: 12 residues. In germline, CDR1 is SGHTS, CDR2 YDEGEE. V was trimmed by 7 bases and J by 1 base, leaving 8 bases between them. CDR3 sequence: CASGQVNYGYTF. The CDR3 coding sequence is TGTGCCAGCGGGCAGGTTAACTATGGCTACACCTTC.